The present T cell receptor (beta chain) was sequenced within a study of blood T cells in healthy people across ages. Germline V gene sequence: CDR1 LGHNA, CDR2 YNFKEQ. This CDR3 has 16 amino acids. V lost 0 bases and J lost 1, with 7 bases in between. A second PCR of 7 to 11 cycles used a sample-barcoded 5' primer and a J-beta primer mix. From the 5' RACE reads, TCRdb called clonotypes with MiXCR, one entry per CDR3 protein. This sample has approximately 850,000 distinct CDR3 sequences, with 40% to 50% found just once. This clonotype showed up just a few times. The antigen remains undetermined. Findings and limits, study-wide: CMV status of donors was unknown, possibly confounding expanded clonotype changes. Higher diversity and more naive CD4+ cells were features of long-lived donors, compared to aged donors. Diversity of TCR beta correlated strongly with naive T cell percentage.

Sample donors were healthy Caucasian individuals that came from Russia, aged roughly 6 to 90. The chain has TRBV4-2 and TRBJ2-6, with D unresolved. Sequencing was carried out using blood. The sequence was collected from a man aged 55 to 70 in good health. CDR3 region: CASSQDRESGANVLTF. CDR3 nucleotides: TGTGCCAGCAGCCAAGATAGGGAATCTGGGGCCAACGTCCTGACTTTC.